This TCR beta chain was retrieved from a study of blood T cell repertoires in COVID-19. Study in general: PBMCs, B-cell-depleted T cells, or T cells were the source of the cDNA or gDNA that made up the material.

Per the germline V gene, CDR1 is SGHDN and CDR2 is FVKESK. Trimming shortened V by 0 bases and J by 4 bases, and 6 bases separated the two germline ends. This CDR3 is built from 14 residues. This study enrolled people aged roughly 18 to 89 from roughly 22 US geographic areas. Original processing notes: Estimation of nucleated cell counts relied on the amplification of reference gene primers. Using immunoSEQ multiplex PCR, the repertoire was profiled, and TCRdb retains in-frame clones only, with some absent. For V, J and clone size, that table is used; D and trimming come from the DNA. Of around 190,000 clones in the sample, approximately 78% were seen once.

The receptor was isolated from a man aged 35 to 55 who had recovered from COVID-19. This rearrangement joins TRBV14 to TRBJ2-2; D unresolved. The sequencing input was PBMCs or T cells enriched from blood (not recorded which). CDR3 amino acids: CASSQERSTGELFF. CDR3 nucleotides: TGTGCCAGCAGCCAAGAACGGAGCACCGGGGAGCTGTTTTTT. Full variable domain (rest looked up from reference TRBV14 and TRBJ2-2): EAGVTQFPSHSVIEKGQTVTLRCDPISGHDNLYWYRRVMGKEIKFLLHFVKESKQDESGMPNNRFLAERTGGTYSTLKVQPAELEDSGVYFCASSQERSTGELFFGEGSRLTVL.